A selection of T cell receptor beta chains follows, all from one sample in a study of T cells after posttransplantation cyclophosphamide. Clones were sequenced by immunoSEQ multiplex PCR, and TCRdb holds only the in-frame ones, with some missing. The repertoire holds some 20,000 clones, 95% to 98% seen once, with more than 0.15% in the top ten. The sequencing sample was made of naive CD4+ T cells sorted from PBMCs. These TCRs come from a middle-aged man in good health, CMV-negative, and a related stem cell transplant donor. CDR3s include the opening cysteine and the closing phenylalanine or tryptophan. The D gene is left open where the match is weak.

v_gene,d_gene,j_gene,CDR3aa,CDR3nt
TRBV11-1,TRBD2,TRBJ2-7,CASSSSGSTFYEQYF,TGTGCCAGCAGTTCTAGCGGGAGCACCTTCTACGAGCAGTACTTC
TRBV7-2,NA,TRBJ2-7,CASSLGEIGIGYEQYF,TGTGCCAGCAGCTTAGGGGAGATCGGGATAGGGTACGAGCAGTACTTC
TRBV5-1,NA,TRBJ2-3,CASSLEAARTDTQYF,TGCGCCAGCAGCTTGGAGGCGGCCCGCACAGATACGCAGTATTTT
TRBV5-4,TRBD1,TRBJ2-7,CASSPGTGGFDEQYF,TGTGCCAGCAGCCCCGGGACAGGGGGGTTCGACGAGCAGTACTTC
TRBV10-3,NA,TRBJ2-3,CAISESRLTDTQYF,TGTGCCATCAGTGAGTCCCGACTCACAGATACGCAGTATTTT
TRBV6-5,TRBD2,TRBJ2-2,CASRSSGSGTGELFF,TGTGCCAGCAGAAGTAGCGGGAGTGGCACCGGGGAGCTGTTTTTT
TRBV19,TRBD1,TRBJ2-3,CASSRRGSTDTQYF,TGTGCCAGTAGTCGCAGGGGGTCCACAGATACGCAGTATTTT
TRBV10-3,TRBD1,TRBJ1-5,CAISDGTASNQPQHF,TGTGCCATCAGTGACGGGACAGCTAGCAATCAGCCCCAGCATTTT
TRBV28,NA,TRBJ1-2,CASSLWATGTYGYTF,TGTGCCAGCAGTTTATGGGCGACAGGAACCTATGGCTACACCTTC
TRBV15,NA,TRBJ1-1,CATSRPGVLNTEAFF,TGTGCCACCAGCAGACCAGGGGTGTTGAACACTGAAGCTTTCTTT
TRBV30,NA,TRBJ1-2,CAWTPEVHDYGYTF,TGTGCCTGGACCCCAGAGGTCCACGACTATGGCTACACCTTC
TRBV6-5,NA,TRBJ1-2,CASSYSAQGGNGYTF,TGTGCCAGCAGTTACTCGGCCCAAGGGGGTAATGGCTACACCTTC
TRBV7-9,NA,TRBJ1-4,CASSFGTPGFRKRLFF,TGTGCCAGCTCCTTTGGCACTCCGGGATTTAGGAAGCGGCTGTTTTTT
TRBV11-2,TRBD2,TRBJ2-7,CASSRRTSGPGEQYF,TGTGCCAGCAGCCGACGGACTAGCGGGCCGGGGGAGCAGTACTTC
TRBV29-1,TRBD2,TRBJ2-1,CSVKTSGRNEQFF,TGCAGCGTTAAAACTAGCGGGAGGAATGAGCAGTTCTTC
TRBV10-3,TRBD2,TRBJ2-3,CAISESPGLAKTTDTQYF,TGTGCCATCAGTGAGTCCCCTGGACTAGCCAAGACCACAGATACGCAGTATTTT
TRBV19,NA,TRBJ1-1,CASSPRGSEAFF,TGTGCCAGTAGTCCGAGGGGGTCTGAGGCTTTCTTT